Each of the 19 T cell receptor beta chains below was sequenced from the same sample in a study of identical twins. MiXCR was run by TCRdb on the 5' RACE reads, yielding one entry per CDR3 protein. Of 350,000 or so distinct CDR3 sequences in the sample, around 9% were seen once. Specimen: naive T cells sorted from blood. The source is a woman between 50 and 59 years old in good health.

The rearrangement uses TRBV5-1 and TRBJ2-5; D possibly corresponds to TRBD2 (5 bases). CDR1 is SGHRS, CDR2 YFSETQ, per germline. There are 12 residues in the CDR3. Trimming removed 0 bases from V and 9 bases from J, with 9 bases in between. CDR3 loop: CASSLVEEAQYF. For the CDR3, the DNA is TGCGCCAGCAGCTTGGTTGAGGAGGCCCAGTACTTC.

The sample holds many counts of this clonotype. The chain joins TRBV5-1 to TRBJ1-1; D unresolved. Trimming removed 0 bases at V and 9 bases at J, with 12 bases between. This CDR3 is 13 amino acids long. Per germline, CDR1 SGHRS and CDR2 YFSETQ. The CDR3 is CASSLDGNFQAFF. As DNA, the CDR3 is TGCGCCAGCAGCTTGGACGGAAATTTCCAAGCTTTCTTT.

This clonotype occurred many times. This chain joins TRBV28 and TRBJ1-5; D remains unclear. Germline values: CDR1 MDHEN, CDR2 SYDVKM. With 8 bases removed from V and 6 bases from J, the gap between germline ends came to 14 bases. The CDR3 is 13 residues long. The CDR3 protein is CASGVAPGQPQHF. The CDR3 region has the DNA TGTGCCAGCGGAGTGGCCCCTGGTCAGCCCCAGCATTTT.

This clonotype was recorded a few times. This sequence joins TRBV2 and TRBJ2-5; 7 positions match TRBD2. The CDR3 has 16 amino acids. CDR1 is SNHLY and CDR2 is FYNNEI in the germline V gene. Trimming took 8 bases from V and 2 from J; bases not matched to a gene: 14. For the CDR3, the DNA is TGTGCCAGCCGTGCGGGAGCGCCACTTGTACAAGAGACCCAGTACTTC. It specifies CASRAGAPLVQETQYF.

V usage is TRBV19 and J usage is TRBJ1-3; the D gene is possibly TRBD1 (5 bases). The germline V and J ends were trimmed by 3 bases and 3 bases, with 12 bases remaining between them. Germline lookup yields CDR1 LNHDA and CDR2 SQIVND (reference sequence). CDR3 length equals 15 residues. CDR3 nucleotides: TGTGCCAGTAGTATTGACGGGACTAGTGGAAACACCATATATTTT. Protein product: CASSIDGTSGNTIYF.

The table lists this clonotype with many counts. This sequence joins TRBV29-1 and TRBJ2-1, with D possibly matching TRBD2 (5 bases). The V and J ends lost 4 bases and 8 bases respectively, with 15 bases between them. Germline CDR1 SQVTM, CDR2 ANQGSEA. This CDR3 is built from 13 residues. CDR3 amino acids: CSVVVGAIDEQFF. CDR3 nucleotides: TGCAGCGTTGTAGTGGGAGCAATTGATGAGCAGTTCTTC.

This clonotype has more than one count but fewer than ten. The chain combines TRBV24-1 with TRBJ2-3; 8 nucleotides agree with TRBD2. This CDR3 contains 12 residues. The V gene's germline CDR1 is KGHDR and CDR2 SFDVKD. V trimming: 5 bases; J trimming: 14 bases; junction bases outside the gene matches: 8. The CDR3 DNA reads as TGTGCCACCAGTGTGTCCGGGAGGGCCTTGTATTTT. This encodes CATSVSGRALYF.

The chain joins TRBV4-1 to TRBJ2-6; D is ambiguous. V was cut by 5 bases and J by 0 bases, with 11 bases left in between. The CDR3 covers 16 residues. Germline-derived CDR1 and CDR2 are MGHRA and YSYEKL. Written as DNA, the CDR3 is TGCGCCAGCAGCTGGGTCTCGAGCTCTGGGGCCAACGTCCTGACTTTC. It encodes CASSWVSSSGANVLTF.

The table lists this clonotype with a few counts. This chain links TRBV4-2 with TRBJ2-1, with no clear D. Germline CDR1 reads LGHNA; CDR2 reads YNFKEQ. V shed 0 bases and J shed 5 bases, with 5 bases lying between them. The CDR3 length is 13 residues. This CDR3 reads CASSQESNNEQFF. In DNA form, the CDR3 reads TGTGCCAGCAGCCAAGAGTCCAACAATGAGCAGTTCTTC.

This clonotype was counted a few times. The rearrangement links TRBV29-1 to TRBJ2-3; D might be TRBD2 (6 bases). The CDR3 is 13 amino acids. The germline CDR1 and CDR2 sequences are SQVTM and ANQGSEA. V dropped 4 bases and J dropped 4 bases, with 12 bases sitting between them. DNA for the CDR3: TGCAGCGTTGGAGGGACTGCCCCAGATACGCAGTATTTT. It translates to CSVGGTAPDTQYF.

This clonotype has more than one count but fewer than ten. The V and J genes are TRBV3-1 and TRBJ2-3, with D unclear. Germline assignment: CDR1 LGHDT and CDR2 YNNKEL (reference sequence). This CDR3 is built from 14 residues. V shed 4 bases and J shed 3 bases, with 11 bases lying between them. CDR3 DNA sequence: TGTGCCAGCAGCCCCTTCCGGAGAACAGATACGCAGTATTTT. This gives the protein CASSPFRRTDTQYF.

The V gene is TRBV7-9, the J gene TRBJ1-4, with D maybe TRBD1 (5 bases). From germline, CDR1 is SEHNR and CDR2 FQNEAQ (reference sequence). The CDR3 is made up of 12 amino acids. Between the trimmed V and J ends, which lost 5 bases and 10 bases, there was a span of 11 bases. As DNA, the CDR3 is TGTGCCAGCAGCCCGGCCCAGGGAAAACTGTTTTTT. Protein sequence: CASSPAQGKLFF.

The chain couples TRBV20-1 to TRBJ2-1, with D unresolved. With 3 bases removed from V and 3 bases from J, the gap between germline ends came to 9 bases. Germline V lookup: CDR1 DFQATT, CDR2 SNEGSKA (reference sequence). CDR3 length: 13 amino acids. The CDR3 region is CSASGIYYNEQFF. CDR3 coding DNA: TGCAGTGCTAGCGGAATATACTACAATGAGCAGTTCTTC.

V gene TRBV10-2 combines with J gene TRBJ2-3, with 9 bases matching TRBD2. The CDR3 sequence is 16 residues long. The germline gives CDR1 WSHSY, CDR2 SAAADI. Trimming took 6 bases from V and 0 from J; bases not matched to a gene: 7. This CDR3 is CASRLNSGRSTDTQYF. For the CDR3, the DNA is TGCGCCAGCAGACTCAATAGCGGGAGAAGCACAGATACGCAGTATTTT.

The CDR3 sequence: CASSYSHVAGVVADTQYF. The DNA for the CDR3 is TGTGCCAGCAGTTACTCCCACGTAGCGGGAGTGGTCGCAGATACGCAGTATTTT. This chain joins TRBV6-2 or TRBV6-3 and TRBJ2-3; 9 nucleotides match TRBD2. Germline V gene sequence: CDR1 MNHEY, CDR2 SVGEGT. V trimming: 0 bases; J trimming: 4 bases; junction bases outside the gene matches: 11. This CDR3 comprises 18 residues.

This clonotype was counted at least ten times. The rearrangement links TRBV5-1 to TRBJ2-7; D remains ambiguous. The V end lost 1 base, the J end lost 2 bases, and 10 bases lay between the germline ends. The CDR3 has 14 amino acids. In germline, CDR1 is SGHRS, CDR2 YFSETQ. This chain's CDR3 is CASSLSRQTYEQYF. In DNA, the CDR3 is TGCGCCAGCAGCTTGTCCAGGCAAACCTACGAGCAGTACTTC.

This clonotype was detected a few times. The chain employs TRBV28 and TRBJ2-7; 9 bases are a match to TRBD2. J was trimmed by 0 bases and V by 9 bases; bases with no gene match: 0. CDR3 length: 12 residues. Germline lookup yields CDR1 MDHEN and CDR2 SYDVKM. CDR3 protein: CASSGSSYEQYV. The CDR3 DNA follows: TGTGCCAGTAGCGGGAGCTCCTACGAGCAGTACGTC.

V and J are TRBV14 and TRBJ2-7, with D perhaps TRBD2 (6 bases). From germline, CDR1 is SGHDN and CDR2 FVKESK. Trimming cost V 2 bases and J 4 bases, with 15 bases left between them. The CDR3 sequence is 15 residues long. The CDR3 DNA reads TGTGCCAGCAGCCAAACTCGGAGGGGCGGGTACGAGCAGTACTTC. It specifies CASSQTRRGGYEQYF.

This clonotype has ten or more counts. This chain links TRBV6-5 with TRBJ2-7; D is unresolved. Germline assignment: CDR1 MNHEY and CDR2 SVGAGI. V gave up 7 bases and J gave up 5 bases, with 15 bases separating them. This CDR3 comprises 13 residues. CDR3 in DNA: TGTGCCAGCATTTCAGGTATCGGAAACGAGCAGTACTTC. Its translation: CASISGIGNEQYF.